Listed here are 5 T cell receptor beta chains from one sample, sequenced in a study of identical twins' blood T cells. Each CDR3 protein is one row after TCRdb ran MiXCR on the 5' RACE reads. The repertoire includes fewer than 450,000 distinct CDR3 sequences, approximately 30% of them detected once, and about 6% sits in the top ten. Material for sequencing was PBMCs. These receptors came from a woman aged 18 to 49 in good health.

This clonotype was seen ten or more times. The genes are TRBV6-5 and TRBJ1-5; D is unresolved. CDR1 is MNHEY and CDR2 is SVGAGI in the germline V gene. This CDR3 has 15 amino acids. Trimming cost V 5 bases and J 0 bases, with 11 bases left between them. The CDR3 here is CASSPVAYSNQPQHF. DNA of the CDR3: TGTGCCAGCAGTCCCGTGGCCTATAGCAATCAGCCCCAGCATTTT.

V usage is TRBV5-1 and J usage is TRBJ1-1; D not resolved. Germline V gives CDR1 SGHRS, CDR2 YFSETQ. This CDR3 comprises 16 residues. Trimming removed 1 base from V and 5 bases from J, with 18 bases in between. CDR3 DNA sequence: TGCGCCAGCAGCTTGACAATGCGGGGATGGGGAACTGAAGCTTTCTTT. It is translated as CASSLTMRGWGTEAFF.

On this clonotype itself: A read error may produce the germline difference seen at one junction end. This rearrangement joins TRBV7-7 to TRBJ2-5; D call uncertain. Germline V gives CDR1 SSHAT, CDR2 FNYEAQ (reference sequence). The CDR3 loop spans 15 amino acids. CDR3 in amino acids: CASSLASKGQETQYF. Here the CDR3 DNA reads TGTGCTAGCAGCTTAGCCTCGAAAGGCCAAGAGACCCAGTACTTC.

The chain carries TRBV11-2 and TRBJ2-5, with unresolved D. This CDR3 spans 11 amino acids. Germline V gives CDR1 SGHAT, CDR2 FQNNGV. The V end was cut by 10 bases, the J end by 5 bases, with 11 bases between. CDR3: CATLMGETQYF. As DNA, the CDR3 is TGTGCCACCCTAATGGGGGAGACCCAGTACTTC.

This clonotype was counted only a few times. The CDR3 sequence is CASSFWDRGLQFF. CDR3 DNA: TGTGCCAGCAGCTTTTGGGACAGGGGATTACAGTTCTTC. This rearrangement joins TRBV7-2 to TRBJ2-1; 10 bases match TRBD1. The CDR3 totals 13 residues. The ends lost 3 bases at V and 13 bases at J; junction bases unmatched: 6. Germline CDR1 is SGHTA and CDR2 is FQGNSA. Looking up the rest from reference TRBV7-2 and TRBJ2-1 gives the full variable domain: GAGVSQSPSNKVTEKGKDVELRCDPISGHTALYWYRQSLGQGLEFLIYFQGNSAPDKSGLPSDRFSAERTGGSVSTLTIQRTQQEDSAVYLCASSFWDRGLQFFGPGTRLTVL.